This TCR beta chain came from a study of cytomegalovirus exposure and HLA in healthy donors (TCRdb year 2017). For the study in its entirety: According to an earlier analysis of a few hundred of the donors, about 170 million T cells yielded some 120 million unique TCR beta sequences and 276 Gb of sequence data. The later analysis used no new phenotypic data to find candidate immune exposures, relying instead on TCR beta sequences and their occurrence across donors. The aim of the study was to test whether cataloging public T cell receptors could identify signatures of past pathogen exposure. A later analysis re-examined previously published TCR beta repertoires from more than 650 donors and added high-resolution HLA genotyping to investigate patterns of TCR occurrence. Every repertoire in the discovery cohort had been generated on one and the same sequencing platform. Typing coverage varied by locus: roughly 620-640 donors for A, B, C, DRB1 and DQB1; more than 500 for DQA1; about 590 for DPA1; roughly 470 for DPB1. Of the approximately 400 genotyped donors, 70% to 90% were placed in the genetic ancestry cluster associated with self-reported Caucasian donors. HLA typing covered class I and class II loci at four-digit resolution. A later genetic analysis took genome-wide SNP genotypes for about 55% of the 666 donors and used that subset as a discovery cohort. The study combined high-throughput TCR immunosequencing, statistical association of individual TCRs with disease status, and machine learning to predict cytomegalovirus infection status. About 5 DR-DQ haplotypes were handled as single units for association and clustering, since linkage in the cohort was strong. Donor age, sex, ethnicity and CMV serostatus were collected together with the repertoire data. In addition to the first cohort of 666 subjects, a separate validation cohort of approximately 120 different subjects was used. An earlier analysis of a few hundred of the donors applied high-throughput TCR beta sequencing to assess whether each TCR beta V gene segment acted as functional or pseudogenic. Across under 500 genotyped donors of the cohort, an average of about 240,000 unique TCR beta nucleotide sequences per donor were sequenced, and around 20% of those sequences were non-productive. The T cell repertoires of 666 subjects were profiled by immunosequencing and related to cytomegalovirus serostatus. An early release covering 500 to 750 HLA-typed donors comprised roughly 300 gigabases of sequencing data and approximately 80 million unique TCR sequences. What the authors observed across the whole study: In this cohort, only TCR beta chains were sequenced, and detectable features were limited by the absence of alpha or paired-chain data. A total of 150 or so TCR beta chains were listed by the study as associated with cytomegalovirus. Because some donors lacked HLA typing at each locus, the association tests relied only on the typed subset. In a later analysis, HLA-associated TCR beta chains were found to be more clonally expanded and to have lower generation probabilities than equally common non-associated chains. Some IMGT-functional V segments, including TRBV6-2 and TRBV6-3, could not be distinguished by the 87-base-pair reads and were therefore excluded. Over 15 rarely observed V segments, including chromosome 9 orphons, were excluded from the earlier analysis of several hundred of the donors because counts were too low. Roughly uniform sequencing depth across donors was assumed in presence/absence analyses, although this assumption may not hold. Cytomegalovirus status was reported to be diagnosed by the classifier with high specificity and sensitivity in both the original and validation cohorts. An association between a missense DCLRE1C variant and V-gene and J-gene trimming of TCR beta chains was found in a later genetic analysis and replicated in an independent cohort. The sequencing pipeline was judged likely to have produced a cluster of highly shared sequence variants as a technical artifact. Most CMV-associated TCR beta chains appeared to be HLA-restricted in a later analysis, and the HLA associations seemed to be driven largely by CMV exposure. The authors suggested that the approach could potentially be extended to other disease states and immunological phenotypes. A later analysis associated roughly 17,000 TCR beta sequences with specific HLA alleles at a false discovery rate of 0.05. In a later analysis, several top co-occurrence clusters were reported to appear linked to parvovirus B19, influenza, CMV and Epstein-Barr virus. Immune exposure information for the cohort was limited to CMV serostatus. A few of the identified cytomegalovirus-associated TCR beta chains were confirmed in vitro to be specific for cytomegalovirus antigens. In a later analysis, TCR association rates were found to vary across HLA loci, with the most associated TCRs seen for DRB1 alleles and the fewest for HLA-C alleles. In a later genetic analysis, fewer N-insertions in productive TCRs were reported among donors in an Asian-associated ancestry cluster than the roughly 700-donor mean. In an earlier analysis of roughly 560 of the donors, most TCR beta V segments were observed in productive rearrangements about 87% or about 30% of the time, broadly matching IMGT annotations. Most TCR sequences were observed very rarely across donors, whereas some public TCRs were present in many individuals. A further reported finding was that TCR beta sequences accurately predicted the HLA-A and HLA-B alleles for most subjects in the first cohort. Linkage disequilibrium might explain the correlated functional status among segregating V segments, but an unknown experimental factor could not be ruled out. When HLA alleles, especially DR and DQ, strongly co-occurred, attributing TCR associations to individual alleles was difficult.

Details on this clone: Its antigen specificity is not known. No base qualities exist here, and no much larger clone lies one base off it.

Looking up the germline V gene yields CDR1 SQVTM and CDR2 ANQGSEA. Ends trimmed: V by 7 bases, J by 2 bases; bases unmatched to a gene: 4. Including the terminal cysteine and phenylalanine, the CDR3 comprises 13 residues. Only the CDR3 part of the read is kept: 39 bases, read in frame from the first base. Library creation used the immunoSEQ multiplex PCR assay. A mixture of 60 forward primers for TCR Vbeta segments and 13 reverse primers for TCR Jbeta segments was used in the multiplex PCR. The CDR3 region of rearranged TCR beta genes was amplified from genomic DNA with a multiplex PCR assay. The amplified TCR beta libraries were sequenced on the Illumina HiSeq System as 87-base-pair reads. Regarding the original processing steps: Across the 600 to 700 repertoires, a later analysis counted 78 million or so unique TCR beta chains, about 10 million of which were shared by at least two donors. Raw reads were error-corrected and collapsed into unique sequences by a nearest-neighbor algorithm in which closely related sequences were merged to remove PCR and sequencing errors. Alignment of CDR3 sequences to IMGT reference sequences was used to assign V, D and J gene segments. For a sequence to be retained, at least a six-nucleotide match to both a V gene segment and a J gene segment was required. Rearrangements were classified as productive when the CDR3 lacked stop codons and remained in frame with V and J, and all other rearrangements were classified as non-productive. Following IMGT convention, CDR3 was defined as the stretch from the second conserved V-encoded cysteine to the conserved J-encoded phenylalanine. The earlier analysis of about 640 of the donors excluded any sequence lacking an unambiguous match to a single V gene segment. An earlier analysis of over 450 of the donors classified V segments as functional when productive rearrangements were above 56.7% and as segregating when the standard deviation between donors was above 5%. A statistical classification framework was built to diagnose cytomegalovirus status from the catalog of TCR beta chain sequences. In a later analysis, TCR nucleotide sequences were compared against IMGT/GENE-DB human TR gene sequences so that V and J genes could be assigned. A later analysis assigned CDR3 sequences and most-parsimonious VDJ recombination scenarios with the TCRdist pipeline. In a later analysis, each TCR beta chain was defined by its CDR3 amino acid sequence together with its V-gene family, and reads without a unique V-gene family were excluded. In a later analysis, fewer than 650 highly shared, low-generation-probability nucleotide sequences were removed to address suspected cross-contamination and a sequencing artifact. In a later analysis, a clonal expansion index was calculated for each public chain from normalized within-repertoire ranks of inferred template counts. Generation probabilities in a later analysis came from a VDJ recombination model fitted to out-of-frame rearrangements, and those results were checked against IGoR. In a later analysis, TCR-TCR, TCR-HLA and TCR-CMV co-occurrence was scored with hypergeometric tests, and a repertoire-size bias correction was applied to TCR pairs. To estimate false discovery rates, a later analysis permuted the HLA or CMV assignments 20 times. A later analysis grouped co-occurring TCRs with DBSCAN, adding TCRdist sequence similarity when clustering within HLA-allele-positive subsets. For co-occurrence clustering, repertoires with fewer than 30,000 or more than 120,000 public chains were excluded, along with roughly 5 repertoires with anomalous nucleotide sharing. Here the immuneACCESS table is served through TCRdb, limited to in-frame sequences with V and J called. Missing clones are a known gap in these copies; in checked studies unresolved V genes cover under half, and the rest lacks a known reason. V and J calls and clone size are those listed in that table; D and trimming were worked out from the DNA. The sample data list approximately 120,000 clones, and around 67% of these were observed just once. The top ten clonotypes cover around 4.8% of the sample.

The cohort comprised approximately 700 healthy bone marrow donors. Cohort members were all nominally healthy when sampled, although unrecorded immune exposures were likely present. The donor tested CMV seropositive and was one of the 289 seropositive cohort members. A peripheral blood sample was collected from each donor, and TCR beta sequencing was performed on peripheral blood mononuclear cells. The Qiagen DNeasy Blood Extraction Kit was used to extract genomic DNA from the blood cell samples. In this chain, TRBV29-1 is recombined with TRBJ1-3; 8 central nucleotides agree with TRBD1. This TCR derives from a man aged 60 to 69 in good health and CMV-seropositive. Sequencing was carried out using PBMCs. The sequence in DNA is TGCAGCGCGGCGGACAGGGCTGGAAACACCATATATTTT. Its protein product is CSAADRAGNTIYF.